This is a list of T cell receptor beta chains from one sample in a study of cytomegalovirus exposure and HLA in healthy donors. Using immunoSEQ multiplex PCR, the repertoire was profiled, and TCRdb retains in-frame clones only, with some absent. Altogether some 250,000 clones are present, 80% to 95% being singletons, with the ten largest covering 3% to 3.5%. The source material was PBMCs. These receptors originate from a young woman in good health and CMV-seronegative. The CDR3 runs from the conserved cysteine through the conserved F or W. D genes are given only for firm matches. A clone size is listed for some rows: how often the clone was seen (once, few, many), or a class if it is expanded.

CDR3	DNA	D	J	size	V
CASSLGRSSDLDTQYF	TGTGCCAGCAGCTTAGGGCGCTCGTCAGATTTAGATACGCAGTATTTT	-	TRBJ2-3	-	TRBV7-6
CSVGEGGYEQYF	TGCAGCGTTGGCGAGGGGGGGTACGAGCAGTACTTC	-	TRBJ2-7	-	TRBV29-1
CASSLRLRGSTDTQYF	TGTGCCAGCAGTTTACGTTTAAGGGGGTCCACAGATACGCAGTATTTT	-	TRBJ2-3	-	TRBV28
CATSRDSGNEQFF	TGTGCCACCAGCCGGGACTCTGGCAATGAGCAGTTCTTC	-	TRBJ2-1	-	TRBV15
CASSIAGGIEQYF	TGTGCCAGTAGTATAGCAGGGGGAATCGAGCAGTACTTC	TRBD1	TRBJ2-7	-	TRBV19
CASSHGTSSYEQYF	TGTGCCAGCAGTCACGGGACTTCTTCCTACGAGCAGTACTTC	-	TRBJ2-7	-	TRBV28
CASSHTQGQAGRVPSGANVLTF	TGTGCCAGCAGCCACACACAGGGTCAGGCTGGCCGAGTCCCCTCTGGGGCCAACGTCCTGACTTTC	-	TRBJ2-6	-	TRBV4-2
CASCFRPHDTQYF	TGTGCCAGCTGTTTCCGGCCACACGATACGCAGTATTTT	-	TRBJ2-3	-	TRBV27
CASRAANYEQYF	TGTGCCAGTAGAGCTGCAAACTACGAGCAGTACTTC	-	TRBJ2-7	-	TRBV19
CASSLEGPIFF	TGTGCCAGCAGCTTAGAAGGACCGATCTTTTTT	-	TRBJ1-4	-	TRBV7-9
CASSTGTGLLVYTF	TGTGCCAGCAGCACCGGGACAGGGCTTCTCGTCTACACCTTC	TRBD1	TRBJ1-2	-	TRBV5-6
CASSLSGTSGNEQFF	TGTGCCAGCAGTTTATCCGGGACTAGCGGTAATGAGCAGTTCTTC	TRBD2	TRBJ2-1	-	TRBV27
CASMRTSGYNEQFF	TGTGCCAGCATGAGGACTAGCGGCTACAATGAGCAGTTCTTC	TRBD2	TRBJ2-1	-	TRBV2
CASSIGARQTSEQYF	TGTGCCAGCAGCATAGGGGCGCGGCAGACCTCCGAGCAGTACTTC	-	TRBJ2-7	-	TRBV21-1
CASSLGGANYGYTF	TGTGCCAGCAGCTTAGGTGGGGCTAACTATGGCTACACCTTC	-	TRBJ1-2	-	TRBV7-2
CSALGDRGRIF	TGCAGTGCCCTGGGGGACAGGGGGCGGATCTTT	TRBD1	TRBJ1-1	-	TRBV20-1
CASSPGLAYNEQFF	TGTGCCAGCAGCCCGGGACTAGCGTACAATGAGCAGTTCTTC	TRBD2	TRBJ2-1	-	TRBV5-6
CASSPLPGTDTQYF	TGTGCCAGTTCCCCCTTACCGGGCACAGATACGCAGTATTTT	-	TRBJ2-3	-	TRBV19
CASSQTLAGAYEQYF	TGCGCCAGCAGCCAGACACTAGCGGGGGCTTACGAGCAGTACTTC	TRBD2	TRBJ2-7	-	TRBV4-1
CASSLSGSVGDEQFF	TGTGCCAGCAGCCTCAGCGGGAGTGTAGGCGATGAGCAGTTCTTC	TRBD2	TRBJ2-1	few	TRBV7-7
CASSLTGELFF	TGTGCCAGCAGCTTAACCGGGGAGCTGTTTTTT	-	TRBJ2-2	-	TRBV11-2
CASSLVGTTGELFF	TGTGCCAGCAGCTTAGTAGGGACCACCGGGGAGCTGTTTTTT	-	TRBJ2-2	-	TRBV7-2